Sequencing of this TCR beta chain was carried out in a study of beta chain features in type 1 diabetes. Since all of the isolated RNA was reverse transcribed, expressed TCRB transcripts were what got sequenced. Measured with immunoSEQ multiplex PCR; TCRdb has only the in-frame clones, and not every one. The table lists about 650,000 clones, around 11% of them singletons, with around 0.12% in the top ten. Overall study findings and caveats: In all four CD4+ subsets, TCRB CDR3 length was significantly, moderately reduced in type 1 diabetes.

This clone has more than one count but fewer than ten. The antigen is not known. This CDR3 is 15 amino acids long. Germline CDR1 is MGHRA and CDR2 is YSYEKL. The V and J ends lost 4 bases and 3 bases, in that order; junction bases with no gene match: 9. The sequencing input was naive CD4+ T cells from blood. This chain links TRBV4-1 with TRBJ2-7; 7 positions match TRBD2. The TCR originated in a young man with type 1 diabetes. CDR3 in amino acids: CASSPLGRGNYEQYF. The CDR3 DNA reads as TGCGCCAGCAGCCCCCTCGGGCGGGGGAACTACGAGCAGTACTTC.